The 24 T cell receptor beta chains below were found in one sample sequenced in a study of T cell responses to AZD1222 COVID-19 vaccine. Clones were sequenced by immunoSEQ multiplex PCR, and TCRdb holds only the in-frame ones, with some missing. The top ten hold about 4% of the sample, which has about 170,000 clones, over 90% seen once. Source: peripheral blood, taken on day 0 of AZD1222 vaccination. The receptors were sampled from an adult in good health.

The rearrangement uses TRBV7-8 and TRBJ1-6; TRBD1 matches 7 bases. This CDR3 has 16 amino acids. Germline CDR1 SGHVS, CDR2 FQNEAQ. J lost 4 bases, V lost 5 bases, and 8 bases had no gene match. The CDR3 bases are TGTGCCAGCAGCGGGGAGGGGGCATCATATAATTCACCCCTCCACTTT. As protein: CASSGEGASYNSPLHF. The whole variable domain, filled in from reference TRBV7-8 and TRBJ1-6, reads GAGVSQSPRYKVAKRGQDVALRCDPISGHVSLFWYQQALGQGPEFLTYFQNEAQLDKSGLPSDRFFAERPEGSVSTLKIQRTQQEDSAVYLCASSGEGASYNSPLHFGNGTRLTVT.

This chain joins TRBV19 and TRBJ1-5, with 7 bases identical to TRBD1. The CDR3 has 17 amino acids. From germline, CDR1 is LNHDA and CDR2 SQIVND (reference sequence). The trim removed 4 bases at V and 0 bases at J, leaving 9 bases unmatched. The CDR3 DNA is TGTGCCAGTAGTACCGGGACAGCCGCATATAGCAATCAGCCCCAGCATTTT. Its protein product is CASSTGTAAYSNQPQHF.

The V gene is TRBV4-2, the J gene TRBJ1-1; D is perhaps TRBD1 (5 bases). Germline V gives CDR1 LGHNA, CDR2 YNFKEQ. Trimming removed 4 bases at V and 5 bases at J, with 17 bases between. This CDR3 comprises 15 residues. The CDR3 region is CASSLDYEEGTEAFF. In DNA form, the CDR3 reads TGTGCCAGCAGCCTCGACTACGAAGAGGGGACTGAAGCTTTCTTT.

The V gene is TRBV7-6, the J gene TRBJ2-2, with 7 positions matching TRBD1. Germline V CDR1 and CDR2: SGHVS, FNYEAQ. Germline trimming cut 4 bases from V and 5 bases from J; bases unmatched to any gene: 7. The length of the CDR3 is 15 residues. This CDR3 is CASSSQGVGTGELFF. The DNA of the CDR3 is TGTGCCAGCAGCTCCCAGGGGGTGGGAACCGGGGAGCTGTTTTTT.

The chain carries TRBV5-1 and TRBJ2-3; 8 nucleotides align to TRBD2. Germline CDR1 is SGHRS and CDR2 is YFSETQ. The V and J ends lost 6 bases and 3 bases, in that order; junction bases with no gene match: 12. The CDR3 spans 16 residues. The CDR3 is CASTPTVSGVTDTQYF. CDR3 nucleotide sequence: TGCGCCAGCACCCCCACGGTTAGCGGGGTTACAGATACGCAGTATTTT.

J is TRBJ2-7 and V is TRBV3-1 (or the pseudogene TRBV3-2); 11 bases are shared with TRBD2. Germline loops: CDR1 LGHDT, CDR2 YNNKEL (reference sequence). The length of the CDR3 is 16 residues. The junction had 12 bases not matched to a gene; V was cut back by 4 bases and J by 7 bases. CDR3 in amino acids: CASSPHHSGRAGEQYF. The DNA of the CDR3 is TGTGCCAGCAGCCCCCATCATAGCGGGAGGGCCGGGGAGCAGTACTTC.

This clone was observed once. The rearrangement uses TRBV5-1 and TRBJ2-3, with 7 bases matching TRBD1. Germline values: CDR1 SGHRS, CDR2 YFSETQ. Losses at the gene ends were 2 bases for V and 1 base for J; bases not matched to a gene: 7. The CDR3 is made up of 16 amino acids. CDR3 in DNA: TGCGCCAGCAGCTTCGGACAGGTACCCCGCACAGATACGCAGTATTTT. Protein product: CASSFGQVPRTDTQYF.

V gene TRBV11-3 combines with J gene TRBJ1-1; TRBD1 matches 7 bases. Germline loops: CDR1 SGHNT, CDR2 YENEEA. The junction had 0 bases not matched to a gene; V was cut back by 4 bases and J by 1 base. The CDR3 extends over 13 amino acids. CDR3 region: CASSWDRNTEAFF. The CDR3 nucleotides read TGTGCCAGCAGCTGGGACAGGAACACTGAAGCTTTCTTT.

V gene TRBV11-2 combines with J gene TRBJ2-3, with D perhaps given as TRBD1 or TRBD2 (5 bases each). Trimming left V 5 bases short and J 2 bases short, with 20 bases between. The germline V gene encodes CDR1 SGHAT and CDR2 FQNNGV. The CDR3 has 17 residues. This chain's CDR3 is CASSPTARGPATDTQYF. DNA of the CDR3: TGTGCCAGCAGCCCTACCGCCCGGGGCCCTGCCACAGATACGCAGTATTTT. Full variable domain (outside the CDR3, taken from reference TRBV11-2 and TRBJ2-3): EAGVAQSPRYKIIEKRQSVAFWCNPISGHATLYWYQQILGQGPKLLIQFQNNGVVDDSQLPKDRFSAERLKGVDSTLKIQPAKLEDSAVYLCASSPTARGPATDTQYFGPGTRLTVL.

This chain links TRBV20-1 with TRBJ1-2; weak D call: TRBD1 (6 bases). V shed 3 bases and J shed 4 bases, with 12 bases lying between them. CDR3 length: 13 amino acids. CDR1 and CDR2 from the germline V gene are DFQATT and SNEGSKA (reference sequence). The chain's CDR3 is CSASTGGGYGYTF. The CDR3 DNA sequence: TGCAGTGCTAGTACCGGGGGCGGCTATGGCTACACCTTC.

The chain joins TRBV18 to TRBJ1-6; 10 bases agree with TRBD1. V shed 6 bases, J shed 9 bases, and the junction held 8 bases outside the gene matches. Per the germline V gene, CDR1 is KGHSH and CDR2 is LQKENI. This CDR3 contains 15 residues. The CDR3 sequence: CASSPGQGEGSPLHF. In nucleotides, the CDR3 is TGTGCCAGCTCTCCCGGACAGGGGGAAGGTTCACCCCTCCACTTT.

The chain joins TRBV5-6 to TRBJ1-2; tentative D call: TRBD1 (6 bases). The CDR3 has 15 amino acids. Germline CDR1 is SGHDT and CDR2 is YYEEEE. The V end was cut by 6 bases, the J end by 8 bases, with 23 bases between. CDR3 amino acids: CASTLNWGQGRGYTF. DNA for the CDR3: TGTGCCAGCACCCTGAACTGGGGGCAAGGTAGGGGCTACACCTTC. The variable domain in full, with the rest retrieved from reference TRBV5-6 and TRBJ1-2, is DAGVTQSPTHLIKTRGQQVTLRCSPKSGHDTVSWYQQALGQGPQFIFQYYEEEERQRGNFPDRFSGHQFPNYSSELNVNALLLGDSALYLCASTLNWGQGRGYTFGSGTRLTVV.

This clone has a handful of counts. The J gene is TRBJ1-2, the V gene TRBV3-1 (or the pseudogene TRBV3-2), with D uncertain. Germline V gives CDR1 LGHDT, CDR2 YNNKEL (reference sequence). The CDR3 length is 13 residues. V lost 1 base, J lost 7 bases, and 10 bases lay in between. The CDR3 coding sequence is TGTGCCAGCAGCCAAGCGAGAGCCGGTGGCTACACCTTC. The encoded protein is CASSQARAGGYTF.

The chain links TRBV29-1 to TRBJ2-1, with D perhaps TRBD1 or TRBD2 (5 bases each). Trimming pared 8 bases from V and 0 bases from J, leaving 20 bases between. CDR1 SQVTM and CDR2 ANQGSEA come from the germline V gene. The CDR3 length is 16 residues. The CDR3 protein is CSFDLGRRSSYNEQFF. The DNA for the CDR3 is TGCAGCTTCGACCTGGGGCGGAGGAGCTCCTACAATGAGCAGTTCTTC.

The chain employs TRBV6-1 and TRBJ1-6; no firm D call. The ends were cut back, 2 bases at V and 7 bases at J, with 15 bases in the middle. CDR1 is MNHNS, CDR2 SASEGT, per germline. There are 16 residues in the CDR3. DNA of the CDR3: TGTGCCAGCAGTGAAAGTGGACGGAGGGCCAATTCACCCCTCCACTTT. This codes for CASSESGRRANSPLHF.

This chain joins TRBV11-3 and TRBJ2-5; D perhaps matches TRBD1 (6 bases). The CDR3 is 13 amino acids. The V end lost 1 base, the J end lost 5 bases, and 8 bases lay between the germline ends. CDR1 is SGHNT, CDR2 YENEEA, per germline. CDR3 coding DNA: TGTGCCAGCAGCTTAGTTACAGGGGAGACCCAGTACTTC. Translating it yields CASSLVTGETQYF.

The chain joins TRBV3-1 (or the pseudogene TRBV3-2) to TRBJ2-5, with 8 bases matching TRBD1. Unmatched junction bases numbered 3, after V lost 8 bases and J lost 1 base. The CDR3 is 13 residues long. Germline CDR1 reads LGHDT; CDR2 reads YNNKEL (reference sequence). The CDR3 DNA is TGTGCCAGCCGGACAGGGCTCCAAGAGACCCAGTACTTC. Translated: CASRTGLQETQYF.

The chain joins TRBV11-2 to TRBJ2-7; 9 bases agree with TRBD2. Looked up from germline, CDR1 is SGHAT and CDR2 is FQNNGV. The CDR3 loop spans 15 amino acids. V shed 0 bases and J 2 bases; nucleotides not matched to a gene: 2. CDR3 in amino acids: CASSLDGGGAYEQYF. The CDR3 DNA reads TGTGCCAGCAGCTTAGATGGCGGGGGGGCCTACGAGCAGTACTTC.

The chain is built from TRBV15 and TRBJ2-7, with 8 nucleotides matching TRBD2. V shed 5 bases, J shed 1 base, and the junction held 4 bases outside the gene matches. CDR1 LNHNV and CDR2 YYDKDF come from the germline V gene (reference sequence). This CDR3 region has 14 residues. CDR3 nucleotides: TGTGCCACCAGCTCCGGGACTAGATCCTACGAGCAGTACTTC. This translates into CATSSGTRSYEQYF.

As for this clone: One junction end does not reproduce the germline sequence, and a read error may be involved. The V gene is TRBV19, the J gene TRBJ1-2; TRBD1 might be the D (6 bases). The CDR3 spans 14 residues. Germline CDR1 is LNHDA and CDR2 is SQIVND (reference sequence). This CDR3 is CASSIQDSTGGYTF. Written as DNA, the CDR3 is TGTGCCAGTAGTATCCAGGACAGCACGGGTGGCTACACCTTT.

This clone was counted between two and nine times. The chain links TRBV27 to TRBJ1-4; TRBD1 agrees at 9 bases. This CDR3 is built from 14 residues. CDR1 is MNHEY and CDR2 is SMNVEV in the germline V gene (reference sequence). Trimming took 6 bases from V and 10 from J; bases not matched to a gene: 9. CDR3 in amino acids: CASRQQGALGKLFF. For the CDR3, the DNA is TGTGCCAGCAGACAACAGGGGGCGCTCGGAAAACTGTTTTTT.

The chain carries TRBV5-1 and TRBJ2-7; the match to TRBD1 covers 8 bases. The V gene's germline CDR1 is SGHRS and CDR2 YFSETQ. V shed 0 bases and J 6 bases; nucleotides not matched to a gene: 11. The CDR3 has 16 amino acids. Here the CDR3 DNA reads TGCGCCAGCAGCTTGGGTACGGTCAGGGGGCAAGGCGAGCAGTACTTC. It encodes CASSLGTVRGQGEQYF.

This clone came up once. This sequence joins TRBV11-3 and TRBJ2-2; 8 bases line up with TRBD1. V was clipped by 6 bases and J by 3 bases; unmatched bases: 3. The germline CDR1 and CDR2 sequences are SGHNT and YENEEA. The CDR3 has 14 residues. This chain's CDR3 is CASSKQGDTGELFF. CDR3 DNA sequence: TGTGCCAGCAGTAAACAGGGGGACACCGGGGAGCTGTTTTTT.

The V gene is TRBV5-1, the J gene TRBJ2-7; perhaps TRBD2 as D (6 bases). The V end was cut by 4 bases, the J end by 2 bases, with 13 bases between. Germline V CDR1 and CDR2: SGHRS, YFSETQ. The length of the CDR3 is 14 residues. In nucleotides, the CDR3 is TGCGCCAGCAGCCCAGCGGGCCGAACCTACGAGCAGTACTTC. Its translation: CASSPAGRTYEQYF.